Below are 2 T cell receptor beta chains sequenced from a single sample in a study of OX40 agonist ivuxolimab in advanced cancers. Data came from immunoSEQ multiplex PCR; TCRdb stores just in-frame clones and leaves some out. The repertoire includes about 27,000 clones, 76% of them detected once, and around 13% sits in the top ten. Material: CD4+ or CD8+ T cells sorted from blood, obtained in a trial of the OX40 agonist ivuxolimab. Every receptor here comes from an adult with an advanced solid tumor such as melanoma, head and neck, liver or kidney cancer.

This sequence joins TRBV14 and TRBJ1-2, with TRBD1 matching 7 bases. Germline values: CDR1 SGHDN, CDR2 FVKESK. After removal of 2 bases from V and 8 bases from J, the junction contained 14 bases not matched to a gene. The CDR3 is made up of 16 amino acids. CDR3: CASSQPGRDRVRGYTF. The CDR3 bases are TGTGCCAGCAGCCAACCAGGCCGAGACAGGGTGCGGGGCTACACCTTC. Based on the CDR3 plus reference TRBV14 and TRBJ1-2, the full variable domain is EAGVTQFPSHSVIEKGQTVTLRCDPISGHDNLYWYRRVMGKEIKFLLHFVKESKQDESGMPNNRFLAERTGGTYSTLKVQPAELEDSGVYFCASSQPGRDRVRGYTFGSGTRLTVV.

The gene calls are TRBV2 and TRBJ1-5, with a tentative D call TRBD1 (6 bases). This CDR3 has 16 residues. The V end was cut by 4 bases, the J end by 6 bases, with 19 bases between. Germline values: CDR1 SNHLY, CDR2 FYNNEI. In DNA, the CDR3 is TGTGCCAGCAGTGCCCCAAGGGGGGGCATCGGTCAGCCCCAGCATTTT. This codes for CASSAPRGGIGQPQHF.